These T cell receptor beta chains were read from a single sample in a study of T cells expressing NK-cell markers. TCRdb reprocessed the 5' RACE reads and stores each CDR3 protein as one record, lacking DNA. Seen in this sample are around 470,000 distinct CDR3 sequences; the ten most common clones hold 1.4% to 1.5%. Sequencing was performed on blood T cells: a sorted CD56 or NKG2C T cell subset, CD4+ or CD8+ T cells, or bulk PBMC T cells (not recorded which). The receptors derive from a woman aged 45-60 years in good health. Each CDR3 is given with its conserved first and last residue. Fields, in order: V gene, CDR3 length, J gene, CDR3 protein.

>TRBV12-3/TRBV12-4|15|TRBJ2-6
CASNVGLSGANVLTF
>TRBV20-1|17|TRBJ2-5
CSARVPGTSGSGGTQYF
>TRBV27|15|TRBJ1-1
CASSYLPHAGTEAFF
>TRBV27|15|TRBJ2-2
CASNSGRAWAGELFF
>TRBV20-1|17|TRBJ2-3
CSARPSGRAEWADTQYF
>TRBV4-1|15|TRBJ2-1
CASSPGGILRDEQFF
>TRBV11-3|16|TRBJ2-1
CASTFRLATLIGEQFF
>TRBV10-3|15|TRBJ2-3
CATSPNRRGTDTQYF
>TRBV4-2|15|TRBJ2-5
CASSQALGREETQYF
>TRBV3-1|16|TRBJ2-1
CASSPLPSGLGSEQFF
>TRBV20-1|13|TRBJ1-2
CSARKRQGYGYTF
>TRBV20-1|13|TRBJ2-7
CSASSLAGGEQYF
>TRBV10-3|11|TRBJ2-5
CATGVGETQYF
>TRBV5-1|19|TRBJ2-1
CASSFTSGRAFSSYNEQFF
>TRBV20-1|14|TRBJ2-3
CSVPGTSGSRTQYF
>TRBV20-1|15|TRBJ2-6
CSASRDERWANVLTF
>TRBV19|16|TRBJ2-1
CASKRWRTGIMGEQFF
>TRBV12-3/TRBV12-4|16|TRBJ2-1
CASSLGLGYSYNEQFF
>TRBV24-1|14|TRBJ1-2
CATSDPRKIGGYTF
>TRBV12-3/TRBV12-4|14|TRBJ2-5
CASSPTVFGETQYF
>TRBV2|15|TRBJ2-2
CASSGTGVLTGELFF
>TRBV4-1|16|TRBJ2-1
CASSQGRGSSYNEQFF
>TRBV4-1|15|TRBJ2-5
CASSPEIGIKETQYF
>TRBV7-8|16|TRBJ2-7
CASRKYRDSLAYEQYF
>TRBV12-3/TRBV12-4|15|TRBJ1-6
CASSPPGGLNSPLHF
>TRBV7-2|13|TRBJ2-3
CASSLGPPDTQYF
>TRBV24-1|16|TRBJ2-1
CATSDSRLADYNEQFF
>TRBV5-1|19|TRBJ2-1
CASSLYRGVPGQAYNEQFF
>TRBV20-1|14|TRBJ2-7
CSARRAQGPYEQYF
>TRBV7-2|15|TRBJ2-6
CASRNRGAGANVLTF
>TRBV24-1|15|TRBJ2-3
CATSDGLSPTDTQYF
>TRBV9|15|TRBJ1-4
CASSPTDATNEKLFF
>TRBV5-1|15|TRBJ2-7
CASSGTSGSYYEQYF
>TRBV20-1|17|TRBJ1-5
CSARAPNRGERNQPQHF
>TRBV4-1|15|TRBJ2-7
CASSFLAGGIYEQYF
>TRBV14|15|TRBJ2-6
CASSQGVSGANVLTF
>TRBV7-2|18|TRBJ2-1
CASSSPSRGTSGYNEQFF
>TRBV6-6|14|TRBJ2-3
CASLDYGASDTQYF
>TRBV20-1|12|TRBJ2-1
CSARKLAYEQFF
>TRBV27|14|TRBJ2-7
CASKNRGPTYEQYF
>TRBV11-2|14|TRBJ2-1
CASSLVPWANEQFF
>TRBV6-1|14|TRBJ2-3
CASRMGLATDTQYF
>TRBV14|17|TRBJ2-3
CASSLSVAGLVTDTQYF
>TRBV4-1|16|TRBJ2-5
CASSQERSGVRETQYF
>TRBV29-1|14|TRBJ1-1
CSVVWDSLNTEAFF
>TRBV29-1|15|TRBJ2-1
CSVEARVLADNEQFF
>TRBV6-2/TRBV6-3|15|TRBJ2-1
CASLLTGSSYNEQFF
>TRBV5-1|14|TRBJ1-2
CASSLGSGDYGYTF
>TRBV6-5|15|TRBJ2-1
CASSLGSTSYNEQFF
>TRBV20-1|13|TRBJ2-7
CSARGFPDYEQYF
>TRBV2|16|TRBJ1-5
CASSERTGSSNQPQHF
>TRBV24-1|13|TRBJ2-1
CAIQRDAYNEQFF
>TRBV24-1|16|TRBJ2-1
CATSDRGSPEDNEQFF